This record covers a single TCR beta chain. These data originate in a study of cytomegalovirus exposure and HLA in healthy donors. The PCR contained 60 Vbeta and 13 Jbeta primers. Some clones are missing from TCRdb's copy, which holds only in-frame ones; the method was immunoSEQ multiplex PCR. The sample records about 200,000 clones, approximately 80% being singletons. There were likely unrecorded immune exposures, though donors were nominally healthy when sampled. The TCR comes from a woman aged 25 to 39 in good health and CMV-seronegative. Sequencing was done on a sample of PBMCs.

The CDR3 loop is CASSEQGSTEAFF. CDR3 DNA sequence: TGTGCCAGCAGTGAACAGGGGAGCACTGAAGCTTTCTTT. The chain employs TRBV2 and TRBJ1-1; maybe TRBD1 (6 bases). Per germline, CDR1 SNHLY and CDR2 FYNNEI. Trimming took off 2 bases at V and 4 bases at J, with 8 bases between the two ends. CDR3 length equals 13 residues.